The 15 T cell receptor beta chains below all came from one sample that was sequenced in a study of T-cell memory formation after mild COVID-19. TCRdb independently ran MiXCR on the 5' RACE reads; one entry per CDR3 protein. In the table there are around 260,000 distinct CDR3 sequences, about 17% of which are singletons. The sequenced sample was PBMCs or a T cell subset sorted from them (not recorded which). These receptors were taken from a man aged 18 to 30 who had mild COVID-19 (a few samples of this study predate the infection). Cell type and time point are not known.

The chain uses TRBV4-3 and TRBJ1-3; possibly TRBD1 for D (5 bases). Trimming left V 3 bases short and J 0 bases short, with 12 bases between. The CDR3 consists of 16 residues. CDR1 and CDR2 (germline): LGHNA, YSLEER. The CDR3 region has the DNA TGCGCCAGCAGCCAGGATCCTGACAGCTCTGGAAACACCATATATTTT. Translating it yields CASSQDPDSSGNTIYF.

CDR3 in DNA: TGTGCCAGCAGCTTAGGGCTCTCGGGGGATGAAAAACTGTTTTTT. This translates into CASSLGLSGDEKLFF. This rearrangement joins TRBV7-2 to TRBJ1-4, with D maybe TRBD1 (5 bases). The V gene's germline CDR1 is SGHTA and CDR2 FQGNSA. With 1 base removed from V and 6 bases from J, the gap between germline ends came to 12 bases. This CDR3 contains 15 residues.

The V gene is TRBV2, the J gene TRBJ1-1, with TRBD1 as a possible D gene (5 bases). Per the germline V gene, CDR1 is SNHLY and CDR2 is FYNNEI. Trimming took 8 bases from V and 11 from J, leaving 15 bases between them. The CDR3 is 11 amino acids. CDR3 sequence reads: CASLGVRSAFF. The CDR3 DNA sequence: TGTGCCAGCCTAGGGGTCCGGTCGGCTTTCTTT.

Points on this clonotype: Just one base apart from a much larger clone, this may be a read error. The chain has TRBV5-4 and TRBJ2-5; TRBD2 matches 9 bases. Germline values: CDR1 SGHNT, CDR2 YYREEE (reference sequence). This CDR3 region has 15 residues. The CDR3 region has the DNA TGTGCCAGCAGCGTTGTCCTAGCGGGACAAGAGACCAAGTACTTC. The encoded protein is CASSVVLAGQETKYF.

The chain recombines TRBV20-1 with TRBJ2-3, with D tentatively TRBD2 (6 bases). Germline-derived CDR1 and CDR2 are DFQATT and SNEGSKA (reference sequence). CDR3 size: 14 residues. V dropped 4 bases and J dropped 4 bases, with 15 bases sitting between them. The CDR3, as DNA: TGCAGTGCTATTTACGGGGGAGAGGCAGATACGCAGTATTTT. Translated: CSAIYGGEADTQYF.

This clonotype was found a few times. V gene TRBV5-6 combines with J gene TRBJ2-5; D tentatively reads TRBD1 or TRBD2 (5 bases each). The germline gives CDR1 SGHDT, CDR2 YYEEEE. The CDR3 sequence is 14 residues long. The V end was cut by 6 bases, the J end by 1 base, with 13 bases between. CDR3 nucleotide sequence: TGTGCCAGCACCGAGGGACCCGGCCAAGAGACCCAGTACTTC. It encodes CASTEGPGQETQYF.

J is TRBJ2-3 and V is TRBV7-6; D uncertain. Trimming left V 1 base short and J 5 bases short, with 22 bases between. The CDR3 runs 18 residues. Germline-derived CDR1 and CDR2 are SGHVS and FNYEAQ. CDR3 bases: TGTGCCAGCAGCTTAGATCCCCCGTCTCTGCTGCGAGTAGATACGCAGTATTTT. Translation: CASSLDPPSLLRVDTQYF.

The chain uses TRBV20-1 and TRBJ1-1; no firm D call. This CDR3 has 14 amino acids. The germline gives CDR1 DFQATT, CDR2 SNEGSKA (reference sequence). With 1 base removed from V and 0 bases from J, the gap between germline ends came to 9 bases. In nucleotides, the CDR3 is TGCAGTGCTAGAGGACCCCTCATGAACACTGAAGCTTTCTTT. Encoded protein: CSARGPLMNTEAFF.

This clonotype has more than one count but fewer than ten. The rearrangement joins TRBV5-1 to TRBJ1-2; D is unresolved. CDR1 is SGHRS and CDR2 is YFSETQ in the germline V gene. The CDR3 spans 14 residues. V was clipped by 3 bases and J by 10 bases, with 19 bases between them. CDR3 sequence: CASSSSYREPLYTF. CDR3 coding DNA: TGCGCCAGCAGCTCTTCCTACCGGGAACCACTCTACACCTTC.

This clonotype appeared a few times. The rearrangement uses TRBV20-1 and TRBJ2-4, with D maybe TRBD1 (6 bases). There are 13 residues in the CDR3. The germline V gene has CDR1 DFQATT and CDR2 SNEGSKA (reference sequence). The V end lost 4 bases, the J end lost 3 bases, and 10 bases lay between the germline ends. In DNA form, the CDR3 reads TGCAGTGCTAACAACAGGGACAAAAACATTCAGTACTTC. Residues: CSANNRDKNIQYF.

The chain has TRBV7-9 and TRBJ2-1; tentative D call: TRBD2 (7 bases). V was pared by 5 bases and J by 2 bases, with 13 bases between. Germline lookup yields CDR1 SEHNR and CDR2 FQNEAQ (reference sequence). CDR3 length equals 15 residues. The CDR3 nucleotides are TGTGCCAGCAGCCGGACAGCGGGGACCTACAATGAGCAGTTCTTC. As protein: CASSRTAGTYNEQFF.

The V call is TRBV6-5, the J call TRBJ2-5, with 8 nucleotides matching TRBD1. The CDR3 consists of 14 residues. V was pared by 2 bases and J by 3 bases, with 2 bases of the junction left unmatched. Per germline, CDR1 MNHEY and CDR2 SVGAGI. The CDR3 loop reads CASSYGTGEETQYF. CDR3 in DNA: TGTGCCAGCAGTTACGGGACAGGAGAAGAGACCCAGTACTTC.

This chain uses TRBV9 with TRBJ2-5; D is perhaps TRBD1 or TRBD2 (5 bases each). The CDR3 loop spans 15 amino acids. V shed 0 bases and J shed 5 bases, with 14 bases lying between them. Per the germline V gene, CDR1 is SGDLS and CDR2 is YYNGEE. CDR3 in amino acids: CASSVVGGSGETQYF. The CDR3 DNA sequence: TGTGCCAGCAGCGTAGTAGGAGGTTCAGGGGAGACCCAGTACTTC.

In its sample, this clonotype was seen a few times. This sequence joins TRBV4-1 and TRBJ2-5; D unclear. CDR1 is MGHRA and CDR2 is YSYEKL in the germline V gene. This CDR3 is 14 amino acids long. The V gene lost 1 base and the J gene lost 4 bases, with 10 bases spanning the gap. This CDR3 reads CASSQVGQIETQYF. DNA for the CDR3: TGCGCCAGCAGCCAAGTAGGGCAGATAGAGACCCAGTACTTC.

The chain is built from TRBV6-2 or TRBV6-3 and TRBJ2-4, with D tentatively TRBD1 (7 bases). This CDR3 region has 13 residues. The V and J ends lost 7 bases and 9 bases respectively, with 16 bases between them. CDR1 MNHEY and CDR2 SVGEGT come from the germline V gene. The CDR3 nucleotides are TGTGCCAGCACCGGGGGACAGAGGAGCATTCAGTACTTC. This gives the protein CASTGGQRSIQYF.